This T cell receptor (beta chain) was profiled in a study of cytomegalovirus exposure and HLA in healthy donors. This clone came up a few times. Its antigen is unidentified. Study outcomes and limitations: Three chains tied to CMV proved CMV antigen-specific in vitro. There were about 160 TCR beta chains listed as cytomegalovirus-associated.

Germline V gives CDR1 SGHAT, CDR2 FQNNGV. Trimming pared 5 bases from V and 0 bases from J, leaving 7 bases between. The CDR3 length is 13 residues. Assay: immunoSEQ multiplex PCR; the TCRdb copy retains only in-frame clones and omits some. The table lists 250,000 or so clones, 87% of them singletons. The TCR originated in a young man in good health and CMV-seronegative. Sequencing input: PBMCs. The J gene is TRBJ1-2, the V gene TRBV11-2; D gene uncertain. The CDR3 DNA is TGTGCCAGCAGCGAACAGCCTAACTATGGCTACACCTTC. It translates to CASSEQPNYGYTF.